One and the same sample provided the 9 T cell receptor beta chains below, sequenced in a study of cytomegalovirus exposure and HLA in healthy donors. PCR used 60 Vbeta primers and 13 Jbeta primers. Some clones are missing from TCRdb's copy, which holds only in-frame ones; the method was immunoSEQ multiplex PCR. The table lists more than 150,000 clones, 87% of them singletons. The sample comprised PBMCs. Receptors were obtained from a girl less than two years old in good health and CMV-seronegative.

The CDR3 nucleotides read TGCGCCAGCCGGCTGGGGACAGGGGTTTTCGGTGAGCAGTTCTTC. Translated, it gives CASRLGTGVFGEQFF. The chain recombines TRBV5-1 with TRBJ2-1, with 10 bases that match TRBD1. This CDR3 is 15 amino acids long. Per germline, CDR1 SGHRS and CDR2 YFSETQ. V lost 7 bases to trimming and J lost 9 bases; unmatched junction nucleotides: 13.

The V call is TRBV4-2, the J call TRBJ1-2, with TRBD1 matching over 8 bases. In germline, CDR1 is LGHNA, CDR2 YNFKEQ. The V gene end was trimmed by 0 bases and the J gene end by 4 bases; junction bases not matched to a gene: 4. The CDR3 covers 15 residues. The CDR3 DNA sequence: TGTGCCAGCAGCCAAGATCGAACAGGGGGCTATGGCTACACCTTC. It is translated as CASSQDRTGGYGYTF.

The CDR3 region is CASSQYYRATPQETQYF. The CDR3 DNA sequence: TGTGCCAGCAGCCAATATTATCGCGCCACCCCACAAGAGACCCAGTACTTC. The chain employs TRBV11-2 and TRBJ2-5; D remains unclear. Germline V gives CDR1 SGHAT, CDR2 FQNNGV. There are 17 residues in the CDR3. Between the trimmed V and J ends, which lost 5 bases and 2 bases, there was a span of 21 bases.

V usage is TRBV11-2 and J usage is TRBJ1-6; D is unresolved. Trimming took off 5 bases at V and 6 bases at J, with 11 bases between the two ends. This CDR3 region has 14 residues. Germline values: CDR1 SGHAT, CDR2 FQNNGV. CDR3 residues: CASSATESNSPLHF. DNA of the CDR3: TGTGCCAGCAGCGCCACAGAATCTAATTCACCCCTCCACTTT.

This clone was seen just once. The same CDR3 also results from other DNA sequences found in this sample. V and J are TRBV5-1 and TRBJ1-2, with D possibly being TRBD1 (5 bases). The CDR3 totals 12 residues. V lost 0 bases and J 6 bases, leaving 6 bases between the germline ends. Germline V gene sequence: CDR1 SGHRS, CDR2 YFSETQ. The CDR3 here is CASSLVGDGYTF. CDR3 coding DNA: TGCGCCAGCAGCTTGGTAGGGGATGGCTACACCTTC.

This rearrangement joins TRBV5-1 to TRBJ2-5; D perhaps matches TRBD2 (5 bases). The J call is in doubt because the DNA end fits TRBJ2-7 better. CDR1 is SGHRS and CDR2 is YFSETQ in the germline V gene. The CDR3 has 13 residues. Here the CDR3 reads CASTSAGSGEQYF. DNA of the CDR3: TGCGCCAGCACCTCCGCTGGGAGTGGCGAGCAGTACTTC.

The chain couples TRBV18 to TRBJ2-7, with 10 bases lining up with TRBD1. Germline-derived CDR1 and CDR2 are KGHSH and LQKENI. This CDR3 is 16 amino acids long. Losses at the gene ends were 4 bases for V and 5 bases for J; bases not matched to a gene: 11. This CDR3 reads CASSLNEGTGDHEQYF. The CDR3, as DNA: TGTGCCAGCTCACTTAACGAAGGGACAGGGGACCACGAGCAGTACTTC.

The rearrangement links TRBV13 to TRBJ2-1, with D possibly TRBD1 on 5 matching bases. CDR1 PRHDT and CDR2 FYEKMQ come from the germline V gene (reference sequence). The CDR3 runs 14 residues. V lost 6 bases and J 1 base, leaving 10 bases between the germline ends. The CDR3 region is CASSSGISYNEQFF. The CDR3 nucleotides are TGTGCCAGCAGTTCAGGGATATCCTACAATGAGCAGTTCTTC.

The rearrangement links TRBV30 to TRBJ1-6; TRBD1 might be the D (6 bases). The CDR3 is 15 residues long. CDR1 is GTSNPN, CDR2 SVGIG, per germline (reference sequence). The germline V and J ends were trimmed by 3 bases and 10 bases, with 19 bases remaining between them. Here the CDR3 DNA reads TGTGCCTGGAGAGACCAATTGGCAGGGGCCTCACCCCTCCACTTT. Its protein product is CAWRDQLAGASPLHF. Based on the CDR3 plus reference TRBV30 and TRBJ1-6, the full variable domain is SQTIHQWPATLVQPVGSPLSLECTVEGTSNPNLYWYRQAAGRGLQLLFYSVGIGQISSEVPQNLSASRPQDRQFILSSKKLLLSDSGFYLCAWRDQLAGASPLHFGNGTRLTVT.